The rows below give T cell receptor beta chains drawn from one sample of a study of blood T cell repertoires in COVID-19. Only in-frame clones appear in the TCRdb table, and some are missing; sequencing was by immunoSEQ multiplex PCR. Counted here are about 230,000 clones, roughly 84% occurring once; the ten biggest clones make up more than 0.75%. Input material: peripheral blood. These receptors all stem from a man aged 40-49 years with acute or convalescent COVID-19. The CDR3 runs from the conserved cysteine through the conserved F or W. A D gene is named only where the DNA matches it firmly. Expanded clones are given a class, and other clones once, few, many or no size at all.

J gene,clone size,V gene,D gene,CDR3 length,CDR3 DNA,CDR3 protein
TRBJ1-6,once,TRBV5-6,.,13,TGTGCCAGCAGCCAAGGACCGGGATCACCCCTCCACTTT,CASSQGPGSPLHF
TRBJ1-5,.,TRBV18,TRBD1,14,TGTGCCAGCTCACCGGGACAGGGATATCAGCCCCAGCATTTT,CASSPGQGYQPQHF
TRBJ2-1,.,TRBV4-1,.,16,TGCGCCAGCAGCCACCCCGGGTTTTTGGCGTACAATGAGCAGTTCTTC,CASSHPGFLAYNEQFF
TRBJ1-2,.,TRBV5-4,.,15,TGTGCCAGCAGCTCCTTTCTACAGGGTGAGGGTGGCTACACCTTC,CASSSFLQGEGGYTF
TRBJ1-1,.,TRBV6-5,.,12,TGTGCCAGCAGTTACTCGGGGGGAGCAGCTTTCTTT,CASSYSGGAAFF
TRBJ2-1,.,TRBV11-2,TRBD2,15,TGTGCCAGCAGCTTAAGTAGGCTAGCGGGCAATGAGCAGTTCTTC,CASSLSRLAGNEQFF
TRBJ1-1,.,TRBV16,.,14,TGTGCCAGCAGCCGCCTCCGGGAGGCGGCTGAAGCTTTCTTT,CASSRLREAAEAFF
TRBJ1-4,.,TRBV7-2,TRBD1,16,TGTGCCAGCAGCTTAGGAGACAGGGGTAGGGGTGAAAAACTGTTTTTT,CASSLGDRGRGEKLFF
TRBJ1-5,.,TRBV19,TRBD1,14,TGTGCCAGCGCCGGGACAGGGGGGCGGCAGCCCCAGCATTTT,CASAGTGGRQPQHF
TRBJ2-3,few,TRBV18,TRBD1,16,TGTGCCAGCTCACCCCGGACAGGAGCTAGCACAGATACGCAGTATTTT,CASSPRTGASTDTQYF
TRBJ2-1,.,TRBV29-1,TRBD2,13,TGCAGCGTTCTTGGGGGGGTGGCTAATGAGCAGTTCTTC,CSVLGGVANEQFF
TRBJ2-7,.,TRBV9,TRBD1,16,TGTGCCAGCAGCGTCACAGGGGGGCCCCCTCCTGCCGAGCAGTACTTC,CASSVTGGPPPAEQYF
TRBJ2-1,.,TRBV9,.,14,TGTGCCAGCAGCGTAGTCGGCACTAGCAATGAGCAGTTCTTC,CASSVVGTSNEQFF
TRBJ1-1,.,TRBV3-1/TRBV3-2,.,16,TGTGCCAGCAGCCAAGAATTAACGGTCGCCTTCACTGAAGCTTTCTTT,CASSQELTVAFTEAFF
TRBJ1-5,.,TRBV20-1,TRBD1,15,TGCAGTGCTAGTGCTCCGGGACAGTCGAATCAGCCCCAGCATTTT,CSASAPGQSNQPQHF
TRBJ1-4,.,TRBV6-5,.,13,TGTGCCAGCCTTCTCAAGATCGGTGAAAAACTGTTTTTT,CASLLKIGEKLFF
TRBJ2-6,.,TRBV15,.,16,TGTGCCACCAGCAGACAGCAGGGGACTGGGGCCAACGTCCTGACTTTC,CATSRQQGTGANVLTF
TRBJ1-5,.,TRBV5-4,.,13,TGTGCCAGCAGCTTGGACAGGGCGCAGCCCCAGCATTTT,CASSLDRAQPQHF
TRBJ1-1,.,TRBV11-1,.,14,TGTGCCAGCAGCTTAGGTGGGGGCGCGGATGAAGCTTTCTTT,CASSLGGGADEAFF
TRBJ1-3,.,TRBV6-2/TRBV6-3,.,15,TGTGCCAGCAGTTACCCCGGGGGGCGAGGAAACACCATATATTTT,CASSYPGGRGNTIYF
TRBJ1-1,.,TRBV12-5,.,10,TGTGCTAGTGGTCAAACAGAAGCTTTCTTT,CASGQTEAFF
TRBJ2-3,once,TRBV6-5,TRBD2,15,TGTGCCAGCGCTCCGGGGGGGCTCAGCACAGATACGCAGTATTTT,CASAPGGLSTDTQYF
TRBJ1-5,few,TRBV5-6,.,16,TGTGCCAGCAGCTTCGGCCCAGGTCAAGTCAATCAGCCCCAGCATTTT,CASSFGPGQVNQPQHF
TRBJ2-7,.,TRBV18,TRBD2,12,TGTGCCAGCTCAAGCGGGACCTACGAGCAGTACTTC,CASSSGTYEQYF
TRBJ1-1,few,TRBV19,TRBD1,16,TGTGCCAGTAGTACCGGACAGGGGCGGGTGAACACTGAAGCTTTCTTT,CASSTGQGRVNTEAFF
TRBJ1-4,.,TRBV10-3,TRBD1,15,TGTGCCATCAGTGAGACCGGACAGGGTAATGAAAAACTGTTTTTT,CAISETGQGNEKLFF
TRBJ2-3,.,TRBV19,.,14,TGTGCCAGTACCCAACAACTATTCACAGATACGCAGTATTTT,CASTQQLFTDTQYF
TRBJ1-5,.,TRBV13,.,15,TGTGCCAGCAGCTATGGCAGGCCCCCGAATCAGCCCCAGCATTTT,CASSYGRPPNQPQHF
TRBJ1-2,.,TRBV5-4,.,15,TGTGCCAGCAGCTTCGATCAGGGGATGTTCTATGGCTACACCTTC,CASSFDQGMFYGYTF
TRBJ1-4,.,TRBV12-5,TRBD1,13,TGTGCTAGTGGCCCCGGACAGGGGGTGAAACTGTTTTTT,CASGPGQGVKLFF
TRBJ1-3,.,TRBV7-9,TRBD1,16,TGTGCCAGCAGCTTAGTACAGGGGGATTTTGGAAACACCATATATTTT,CASSLVQGDFGNTIYF